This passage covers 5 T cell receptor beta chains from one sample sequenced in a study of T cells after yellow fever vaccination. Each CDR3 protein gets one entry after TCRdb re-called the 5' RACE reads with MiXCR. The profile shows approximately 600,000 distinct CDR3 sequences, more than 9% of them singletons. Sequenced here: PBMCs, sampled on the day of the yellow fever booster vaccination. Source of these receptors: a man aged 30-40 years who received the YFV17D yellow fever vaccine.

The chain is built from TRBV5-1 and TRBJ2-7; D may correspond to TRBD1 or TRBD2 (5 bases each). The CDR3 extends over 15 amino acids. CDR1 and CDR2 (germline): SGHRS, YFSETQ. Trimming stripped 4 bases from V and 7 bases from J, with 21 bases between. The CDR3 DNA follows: TGCGCCAGCAGCACCGGGACCGCCACTACTGAGGAGCAGTACTTC. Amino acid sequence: CASSTGTATTEEQYF.

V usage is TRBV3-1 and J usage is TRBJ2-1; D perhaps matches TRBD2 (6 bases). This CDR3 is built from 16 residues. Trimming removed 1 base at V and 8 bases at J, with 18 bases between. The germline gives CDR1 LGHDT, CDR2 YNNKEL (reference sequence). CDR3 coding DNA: TGTGCCAGCAGCCAAGGACTACTAAGACCGGGGGATGAGCAGTTCTTC. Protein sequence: CASSQGLLRPGDEQFF.

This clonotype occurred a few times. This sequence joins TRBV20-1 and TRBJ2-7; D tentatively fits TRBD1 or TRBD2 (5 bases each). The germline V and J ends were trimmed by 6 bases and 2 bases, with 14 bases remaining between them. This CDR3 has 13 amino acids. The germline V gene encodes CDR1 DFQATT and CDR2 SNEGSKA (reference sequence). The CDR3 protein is CSAQSRDPYEQYF. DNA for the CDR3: TGCAGTGCACAGAGCAGGGACCCCTACGAGCAGTACTTC.

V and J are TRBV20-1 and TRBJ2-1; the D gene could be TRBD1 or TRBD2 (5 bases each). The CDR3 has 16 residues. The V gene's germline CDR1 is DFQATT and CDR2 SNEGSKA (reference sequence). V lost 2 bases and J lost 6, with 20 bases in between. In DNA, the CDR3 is TGCAGTGCTAGACTCGCCTTCAGGGAGTTAGTCAATGAGCAGTTCTTC. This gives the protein CSARLAFRELVNEQFF.

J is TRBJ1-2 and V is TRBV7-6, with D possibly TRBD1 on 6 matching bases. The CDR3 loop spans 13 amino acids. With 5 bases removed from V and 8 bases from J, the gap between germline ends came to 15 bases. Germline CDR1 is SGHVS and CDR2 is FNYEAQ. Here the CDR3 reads CASSEDRIGGYTF. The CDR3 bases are TGTGCCAGCAGCGAGGACAGAATTGGGGGCTACACCTTC.